These 27 T cell receptor beta chains were all obtained from the same sample, sequenced in a study of beta chain features in type 1 diabetes. Every isolated RNA sample was fully reverse transcribed, so sequencing captured expressed TCRB transcripts. Sequenced by immunoSEQ multiplex PCR; TCRdb stores in-frame clones only, minus some. The sample yields 350,000 to 450,000 clones, approximately 16% seen once. Sequencing input: naive CD4+ T cells from blood. All receptors derive from a woman aged 18-35 years in good health.

This clone was seen a handful of times. In nucleotides, the CDR3 is TGCGCCAGCAGCCATCGCCCCGGGACTTACAACTACGAGCAGTACTTC. Protein sequence: CASSHRPGTYNYEQYF. This chain joins TRBV4-1 and TRBJ2-7; TRBD2 might be the D (6 bases). Trimming removed 3 bases from V and 3 bases from J, with 18 bases in between. Per the germline V gene, CDR1 is MGHRA and CDR2 is YSYEKL. CDR3 size: 16 residues.

The chain employs TRBV28 and TRBJ2-2; TRBD2 might be the D (6 bases). Germline V gene lookup returns CDR1 MDHEN and CDR2 SYDVKM. V was pared by 3 bases and J by 7 bases, with 12 bases between. This CDR3 has 14 residues. In DNA form, the CDR3 reads TGTGCCAGCAGTTTCCTTCCAGCGGGCGGGGAGCTGTTTTTT. Translation gives CASSFLPAGGELFF.

The chain links TRBV29-1 to TRBJ2-5; 11 bases match TRBD2. V lost 7 bases, J lost 5 bases, and 9 bases stayed unmatched. Germline V lookup: CDR1 SQVTM, CDR2 ANQGSEA. The length of the CDR3 is 14 residues. CDR3 coding DNA: TGCAGCGCCGGGACTAGCGGATACACGGAGACCCAGTACTTC. Its translation is CSAGTSGYTETQYF.

V gene TRBV5-4 combines with J gene TRBJ2-2, with D possibly matching TRBD2 (6 bases). Germline V CDR1 and CDR2: SGHNT, YYREEE (reference sequence). V was cut by 7 bases and J by 4 bases, with 17 bases left in between. This CDR3 has 15 amino acids. Here the CDR3 reads CASSPGGASTGELFF. In nucleotides, the CDR3 is TGTGCCAGCTCGCCCGGCGGGGCGAGCACCGGGGAGCTGTTTTTT.

This clone turned up a few times. Other DNA sequences in this specimen translate into the identical CDR3. The genes are TRBV29-1 and TRBJ2-3, with D uncertain. Germline V CDR1 and CDR2: SQVTM, ANQGSEA. V gave up 4 bases and J gave up 0 bases, with 2 bases separating them. There are 11 residues in the CDR3. CDR3 sequence reads: CSVASTDTQYF. CDR3 coding DNA: TGCAGCGTTGCGAGCACAGATACGCAGTATTTT.

This clone was picked up a small number of times. The chain couples TRBV7-9 to TRBJ2-5, with 12 positions matching TRBD2. The CDR3 length is 16 residues. Trimming at V came to 6 bases and at J to 4 bases, leaving 9 bases not matched to a gene. CDR1 is SEHNR and CDR2 is FQNEAQ in the germline V gene (reference sequence). DNA of the CDR3: TGTGCCAGCAGTATCCTAGCGGGAGGGCCGGGAGAGACCCAGTACTTC. As protein: CASSILAGGPGETQYF.

The chain links TRBV6-6 to TRBJ2-1; D might be TRBD2 (5 bases). Between the trimmed V and J ends, which lost 3 bases and 12 bases, there was a span of 15 bases. Per the germline V gene, CDR1 is MNHNY and CDR2 is SVGAGI (reference sequence). CDR3 length equals 13 residues. The CDR3 spells CASSYLQRYAQFF. CDR3 DNA sequence: TGTGCCAGCAGTTATCTCCAGCGGTATGCGCAGTTCTTC.

The V and J genes are TRBV28 and TRBJ2-5; 8 bases are a match to TRBD2. CDR3 size: 14 residues. The germline V gene has CDR1 MDHEN and CDR2 SYDVKM. Trimming cost V 5 bases and J 3 bases; bases outside gene matches: 5. CDR3 protein: CASSLGLVEETQYF. Written as DNA, the CDR3 is TGTGCCAGCAGTCTGGGACTAGTGGAAGAGACCCAGTACTTC.

The chain carries TRBV11-2 and TRBJ2-7; 14 bases agree with TRBD2. Germline values: CDR1 SGHAT, CDR2 FQNNGV. V shed 1 base and J 3 bases; nucleotides not matched to a gene: 2. The CDR3 length is 16 residues. The CDR3 protein is CASSLGGLAGGYEQYF. Here the CDR3 DNA reads TGTGCCAGCAGCTTAGGCGGACTAGCGGGAGGCTACGAGCAGTACTTC.

This chain connects TRBV10-3 to TRBJ2-1, with TRBD1 matching 8 bases. V gave up 4 bases and J gave up 8 bases; unmatched junction bases: 1. Germline values: CDR1 ENHRY, CDR2 SYGVKD. The CDR3 has 12 residues. CDR3 sequence reads: CAISAQGDEQFF. In DNA, the CDR3 is TGTGCCATCAGTGCACAGGGGGATGAGCAGTTCTTC.

The J gene is TRBJ2-2, the V gene TRBV10-3; the match to TRBD1 covers 10 bases. The CDR3 consists of 15 residues. V lost 4 bases, J lost 3 bases, and 2 bases stayed unmatched. Germline CDR1 reads ENHRY; CDR2 reads SYGVKD. CDR3 region: CAISGGQGYTGELFF. The CDR3 coding sequence is TGTGCCATCAGTGGGGGACAGGGGTACACCGGGGAGCTGTTTTTT.

This clone has a handful of counts. The CDR3 loop is CASLAQGTDTQYF. DNA of the CDR3: TGTGCCAGCCTAGCCCAGGGCACAGATACGCAGTATTTT. V is TRBV5-4 and J is TRBJ2-3, with D tentatively TRBD2 (5 bases). The CDR3 extends over 13 amino acids. Trimming left V 7 bases short and J 1 base short, with 10 bases between. The V gene's germline CDR1 is SGHNT and CDR2 YYREEE (reference sequence). The full variable domain, in which reference TRBV5-4 and TRBJ2-3 provide the parts outside the CDR3, is ETGVTQSPTHLIKTRGQQVTLRCSSQSGHNTVSWYQQALGQGPQFIFQYYREEENGRGNFPPRFSGLQFPNYSSELNVNALELDDSALYLCASLAQGTDTQYFGPGTRLTVL.

This clone was detected only a few times. CDR3 protein: CASSLEGLADEQFF. The CDR3 coding sequence is TGCGCCAGCAGCTTGGAGGGTCTAGCAGATGAGCAGTTCTTC. The chain combines TRBV5-1 with TRBJ2-1; TRBD2 might be the D (5 bases). V was pared by 0 bases and J by 8 bases, with 12 bases between. Germline assignment: CDR1 SGHRS and CDR2 YFSETQ. The CDR3 is 14 amino acids.

V usage is TRBV7-9 and J usage is TRBJ2-1, with 7 bases identical to TRBD2. Per the germline V gene, CDR1 is SEHNR and CDR2 is FQNEAQ (reference sequence). CDR3 length equals 12 residues. The junction had 6 bases not matched to a gene; V was cut back by 8 bases and J by 8 bases. CDR3 in amino acids: CASPRELDEQFF. The CDR3 coding sequence is TGTGCCAGCCCGCGGGAGTTGGATGAGCAGTTCTTC.

The chain carries TRBV4-3 and TRBJ1-5, with unresolved D. This CDR3 comprises 15 residues. Trimming cost V 0 bases and J 4 bases, with 10 bases left between them. The V gene's germline CDR1 is LGHNA and CDR2 YSLEER. CDR3 sequence reads: CASSQENAANQPQHF. CDR3 coding DNA: TGCGCCAGCAGCCAAGAAAACGCCGCGAATCAGCCCCAGCATTTT.

The chain is built from TRBV19 and TRBJ2-1; 8 bases agree with TRBD2. V trimming: 5 bases; J trimming: 5 bases; junction bases outside the gene matches: 8. CDR1 and CDR2 (germline): LNHDA, SQIVND (reference sequence). The length of the CDR3 is 15 residues. CDR3 in amino acids: CASSQGLAGNNEQFF. The CDR3 bases are TGTGCCAGTAGTCAGGGTCTAGCGGGTAACAATGAGCAGTTCTTC.

The chain couples TRBV23-1 to TRBJ2-7, with D possibly TRBD2 on 6 matching bases. TRBV23-1 carries the ORF label, with uncertain function. This CDR3 contains 16 residues. Trimming took 4 bases from V and 0 from J, leaving 16 bases between them. The CDR3 nucleotides read TGCGCCAGCAGTCCCGCGGAGGGGAAACCCTCCTACGAGCAGTACTTC. As protein: CASSPAEGKPSYEQYF.

This chain's CDR3 is CSVEDRLSYNEQFF. The CDR3 DNA is TGCAGCGTTGAAGACAGGCTTTCCTACAATGAGCAGTTCTTC. This chain joins TRBV29-1 and TRBJ2-1; D gene uncertain. V lost 0 bases to trimming and J lost 1 base, with 7 bases between them. The CDR3 length is 14 residues. In germline, CDR1 is SQVTM, CDR2 ANQGSEA.

DNA of the CDR3: TGCGCCAGCAGCTTGGGGTCAGGGGCTAATGAAAAACTGTTTTTT. Residues: CASSLGSGANEKLFF. The chain combines TRBV5-1 with TRBJ1-4, with D possibly matching TRBD1 (6 bases). The V gene lost 0 bases and the J gene lost 3 bases, with 9 bases spanning the gap. CDR3 length: 15 residues. Germline CDR1 SGHRS, CDR2 YFSETQ.

The genes are TRBV21-1 and TRBJ1-2; the D segment call TRBD1 is taken from the table without a DNA check. TRBV21-1 is termed a pseudogene. The CDR3 consists of 11 residues. CDR3 region: CASGQVYGYTF. The CDR3 DNA reads TGTGCCAGCGGACAGGTCTATGGCTACACCTTC.

V usage is TRBV6-5 and J usage is TRBJ1-2; D unresolved. Germline values: CDR1 MNHEY, CDR2 SVGAGI. V lost 0 bases and J 3 bases, leaving 11 bases between the germline ends. The CDR3 spans 15 residues. Written as DNA, the CDR3 is TGTGCCAGCAGTTACTCCCTGGCGGGTGACTATGGCTACACCTTC. Protein product: CASSYSLAGDYGYTF.

This clone was seen more than once but under ten times. The V call is TRBV5-1, the J call TRBJ1-1; no reliable D call. CDR3 length: 15 amino acids. Germline CDR1 reads SGHRS; CDR2 reads YFSETQ. V was cut by 0 bases and J by 1 base, with 10 bases left in between. The CDR3 bases are TGCGCCAGCAGCTTGGTGTCCGGAGGGAACACTGAAGCTTTCTTT. It translates to CASSLVSGGNTEAFF.

This clone was picked up a small number of times. The chain couples TRBV30 to TRBJ1-1; D is uncertain. The germline CDR1 and CDR2 sequences are GTSNPN and SVGIG (reference sequence). V dropped 2 bases and J dropped 1 base, with 8 bases sitting between them. This CDR3 has 13 residues. This chain's CDR3 is CAWSKSGNTEAFF. In DNA form, the CDR3 reads TGTGCCTGGAGTAAGAGCGGGAACACTGAAGCTTTCTTT.

This clone showed up just a few times. V is TRBV23-1 and J is TRBJ2-7, with 7 bases lining up with TRBD1. TRBV23-1 is treated as an ORF (open reading frame) with a function not yet certain. V dropped 4 bases and J dropped 6; count of bases not matched to a gene: 9. This CDR3 is 14 amino acids long. CDR3 in DNA: TGCGCCAGCAGTCTCTTACAGGGGTGGGGCGAGCAGTACTTC. As protein: CASSLLQGWGEQYF.

This clone was counted a few times. The chain uses TRBV19 and TRBJ2-1; 16 bases match TRBD2. This CDR3 has 19 residues. CDR1 is LNHDA, CDR2 SQIVND, per germline (reference sequence). V dropped 7 bases and J dropped 0; count of bases not matched to a gene: 9. CDR3 region: CASTTRGLAGGSSYNEQFF. In nucleotides, the CDR3 is TGTGCCAGTACCACACGGGGACTAGCGGGAGGGAGCTCCTACAATGAGCAGTTCTTC.

This clone was picked up a small number of times. The genes are TRBV18 and TRBJ2-7, with D possibly being TRBD2 (5 bases). V was shortened by 2 bases and J by 2 bases, with 7 bases between the two germline ends. The CDR3 is 13 amino acids. Germline V gene lookup returns CDR1 KGHSH and CDR2 LQKENI. The CDR3 nucleotides read TGTGCCAGCTCACCATTGAGGGCCTACGAGCAGTACTTC. This encodes CASSPLRAYEQYF.

About this clone itself: Other DNA sequences in the same sample also yield this CDR3. The J gene is TRBJ2-1, the V gene TRBV30, with D possibly matching TRBD2 (6 bases). With 3 bases removed from V and 0 bases from J, the gap between germline ends came to 9 bases. This CDR3 region has 14 residues. Germline-derived CDR1 and CDR2 are GTSNPN and SVGIG (reference sequence). The CDR3 sequence is CAWRGGSSYNEQFF. Written as DNA, the CDR3 is TGTGCCTGGAGAGGAGGGAGCTCCTACAATGAGCAGTTCTTC.